Described below is a single T cell receptor beta chain sequence and its context. Amplified TCR beta CDR3 regions came from RNA transcripts. First-round RT-PCR of the TCR CDR3 relied on the HTBI primer set. One entry per CDR3 protein results from TCRdb running MiXCR on the multiplex PCR reads. The profile shows some 740,000 distinct CDR3 sequences, roughly 15% of them singletons. The data originate from a study of T cells in Graves' hyperthyroidism and ophthalmopathy. Trimming removed 7 bases at V and 1 base at J, with 15 bases between. CDR1 and CDR2 from the germline V gene are SGHRS and YFSETQ. This CDR3 spans 14 amino acids. An absence of ophthalmopathy progression within 18 months meant stable Graves' hyperthyroidism. Patients aged 18 to 65 with hyperthyroidism were newly diagnosed, with duration under 2 months. It was uncontrolled infection, other autoimmune disease, pregnancy or lactation that excluded patients.

Sequencing was performed on blood. This chain uses TRBV5-1 with TRBJ2-7, with D unresolved. The clonotype originates from a young woman with Graves' hyperthyroidism. The chain's CDR3 is CASGISFGSYEQYF. The CDR3 region has the DNA TGCGCCAGCGGAATCTCCTTCGGGTCCTACGAGCAGTACTTC.